This T cell receptor (beta chain) was documented in a study of CD8 T cells in Susac syndrome. RNA amounts of roughly 0.45 to 1 ug underwent reverse transcription with random hexamers. Amplification of TCR beta CDR3 spanned 54 Vbeta and 13 Jbeta via immunoSEQ multiplex PCR. TCRdb re-analysed the immunoSEQ multiplex PCR reads in MiXCR, keeping a single row per CDR3 protein. This table has 100,000 to 150,000 distinct CDR3 sequences, more than 90% appearing once. The CDR3 is 12 amino acids. Looked up from germline, CDR1 is LNHDA and CDR2 is SQIVND (reference sequence). Deletions cut 9 bases from V and 10 bases from J, with 16 bases between. From blood CD8+ and CD4+ T cells, TCR beta sequences were generated. CD8+ and CD4+ T cells were negatively isolated; TEMRA cells were FACS-enriched. Study findings and constraints: The number of individuals included in the study's TCR sequencing and HLA analysis was acknowledged as relatively small.

To note about this clonotype: Its target is not known.

Sequencing used CD4+ T cells from PBMCs. V is TRBV19 and J is TRBJ2-1; weak D call: TRBD2 (6 bases). The TCR originated in a human donor in good health. The CDR3 nucleotides read TGTGCCAGACCAATCTCTAGCGACGAGCAGTTCTTC. The encoded protein is CARPISSDEQFF.